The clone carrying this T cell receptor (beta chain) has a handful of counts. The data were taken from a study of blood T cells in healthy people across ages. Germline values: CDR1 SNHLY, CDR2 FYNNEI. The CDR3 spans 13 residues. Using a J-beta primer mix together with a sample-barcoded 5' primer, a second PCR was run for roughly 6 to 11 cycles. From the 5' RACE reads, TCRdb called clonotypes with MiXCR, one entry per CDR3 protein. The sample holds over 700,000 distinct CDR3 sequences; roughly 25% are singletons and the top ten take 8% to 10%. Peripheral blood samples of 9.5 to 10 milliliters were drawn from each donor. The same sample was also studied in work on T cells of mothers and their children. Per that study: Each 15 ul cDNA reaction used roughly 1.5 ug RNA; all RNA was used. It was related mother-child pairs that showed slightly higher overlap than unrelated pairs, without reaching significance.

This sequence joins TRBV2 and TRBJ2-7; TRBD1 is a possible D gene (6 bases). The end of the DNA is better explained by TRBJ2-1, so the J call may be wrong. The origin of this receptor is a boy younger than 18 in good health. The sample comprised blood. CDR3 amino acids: CASSATGNNEQFF. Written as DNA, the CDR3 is TGTGCCAGCAGTGCTACAGGGAACAATGAGCAGTTCTTC.